A single sample gave rise to the 29 T cell receptor beta chains below, sequenced in a study of blood T cell repertoires in COVID-19. Assay used: immunoSEQ multiplex PCR; TCRdb lists only in-frame clones, some missing. The sample has under 250,000 clones, approximately 82% seen once; the top ten hold 9.5% to 15%. The sample taken for sequencing was peripheral blood. The receptors were sampled from a middle-aged woman with acute or convalescent COVID-19.

This sequence joins TRBV18 and TRBJ2-1, with TRBD2 identical over 7 bases. Germline CDR1 and CDR2: KGHSH and LQKENI. The V gene end was trimmed by 0 bases and the J gene end by 12 bases; junction bases not matched to a gene: 2. The CDR3 is 12 residues long. CDR3 bases: TGTGCCAGCTCACCACCGACGGGAGGGCAGTTCTTC. This codes for CASSPPTGGQFF.

J is TRBJ2-5 and V is TRBV4-1; D perhaps matches TRBD2 (5 bases). V lost 1 base to trimming and J lost 2 bases, with 14 bases between them. Germline CDR1 reads MGHRA; CDR2 reads YSYEKL. The CDR3 length is 16 residues. The CDR3 DNA sequence: TGCGCCAGCAGCCAAGGCAGGCTAGGGAGTCAAGAGACCCAGTACTTC. Its protein product is CASSQGRLGSQETQYF.

CDR3 loop: CASSPRTGIGEQYF. The CDR3 nucleotides read TGTGCCAGCAGCCCCAGGACAGGGATAGGCGAGCAGTACTTC. This chain connects TRBV13 to TRBJ2-7; 8 bases map to TRBD1. From germline, CDR1 is PRHDT and CDR2 FYEKMQ (reference sequence). The CDR3 covers 14 residues. V shed 5 bases, J shed 6 bases, and the junction held 9 bases outside the gene matches.

The CDR3, as DNA: TGTGCCAGCAGCTCCCGAGGGACTAGCGGGAATCATTTGTCTGAGACCCAGTACTTC. It encodes CASSSRGTSGNHLSETQYF. This chain uses TRBV11-2 with TRBJ2-5, with 13 bases that match TRBD2. Germline lookup yields CDR1 SGHAT and CDR2 FQNNGV. Losses at the gene ends were 4 bases for V and 5 bases for J; bases not matched to a gene: 16. This CDR3 contains 19 residues.

This clone was detected ten times or more. This sequence joins TRBV2 and TRBJ2-1, with D possibly being TRBD1 (5 bases). The V gene's germline CDR1 is SNHLY and CDR2 FYNNEI. Trimming left V 1 base short and J 7 bases short, with 14 bases between. The CDR3 totals 15 residues. As DNA, the CDR3 is TGTGCCAGCAGTGAAGTGAGCAGGGCCGGGAATGAGCAGTTCTTC. Translated: CASSEVSRAGNEQFF.

The J gene is TRBJ2-2, the V gene TRBV30, with D maybe TRBD1 (6 bases). CDR1 and CDR2 from the germline V gene are GTSNPN and SVGIG (reference sequence). Trimming cost V 7 bases and J 6 bases, with 15 bases left between them. The CDR3 has 13 amino acids. CDR3 bases: TGTGCCTTGTCCTCAACAGGGCCCGGGGAGCTGTTTTTT. Its translation: CALSSTGPGELFF. The variable domain in full, with the rest retrieved from reference TRBV30 and TRBJ2-2, is SQTIHQWPATLVQPVGSPLSLECTVEGTSNPNLYWYRQAAGRGLQLLFYSVGIGQISSEVPQNLSASRPQDRQFILSSKKLLLSDSGFYLCALSSTGPGELFFGEGSRLTVL.

The V call is TRBV5-5, the J call TRBJ1-2, with 11 bases lining up with TRBD1. The V and J ends lost 5 bases and 2 bases, in that order; junction bases with no gene match: 8. Germline assignment: CDR1 SGHKS and CDR2 YYEKEE (reference sequence). This CDR3 spans 16 amino acids. The DNA for the CDR3 is TGTGCCAGCAGTCGTATGGGGACAGGGGGAAACTATGGCTACACCTTC. Protein sequence: CASSRMGTGGNYGYTF.

A note on this clone: One junction end does not reproduce the germline sequence, and a read error may be involved. This CDR3 is CASSLEDSRIF. Here the CDR3 DNA reads TGTGCCAGCAGCTTGGAGGACAGCAGGATCTTC. V and J are TRBV5-6 and TRBJ2-1, with D perhaps TRBD1 (6 bases). The CDR3 extends over 11 amino acids. Germline-derived CDR1 and CDR2 are SGHDT and YYEEEE.

The CDR3 loop reads CASRFQSYEQYF. In DNA, the CDR3 is TGTGCCAGCAGATTTCAATCCTACGAGCAGTACTTC. This chain uses TRBV2 with TRBJ2-7, with D uncertain. V lost 6 bases to trimming and J lost 1 base, with 7 bases between them. CDR1 and CDR2 from the germline V gene are SNHLY and FYNNEI. This CDR3 has 12 residues.

The gene calls are TRBV25-1 and TRBJ1-6, with a weak D call TRBD1 (6 bases). The CDR3 is 16 amino acids. The V end lost 3 bases, the J end lost 4 bases, and 13 bases lay between the germline ends. From germline, CDR1 is MGHDK and CDR2 SYGVNS. CDR3 residues: CASSESVQGYNSPLHF. For the CDR3, the DNA is TGTGCCAGCAGTGAGTCGGTACAGGGTTATAATTCACCCCTCCACTTT.

The chain couples TRBV29-1 to TRBJ2-1; 16 positions agree with TRBD2. V gave up 6 bases and J gave up 1 base; unmatched junction bases: 6. There are 17 residues in the CDR3. The germline CDR1 and CDR2 sequences are SQVTM and ANQGSEA. The DNA of the CDR3 is TGCAGCGTGTGGGGACTAGCGGGAGGGCCATCCTACAATGAGCAGTTCTTC. Its translation is CSVWGLAGGPSYNEQFF.

The chain combines TRBV20-1 with TRBJ1-5; D unclear. Deletions cut 6 bases from V and 2 bases from J, with 20 bases between. Per the germline V gene, CDR1 is DFQATT and CDR2 is SNEGSKA (reference sequence). CDR3 length equals 16 residues. Here the CDR3 DNA reads TGCAGTGCCAGTCATGCAAGGTTAACAGGCAATCAGCCCCAGCATTTT. It codes for CSASHARLTGNQPQHF.

The chain couples TRBV10-3 to TRBJ2-1; D not resolved. CDR1 and CDR2 (germline): ENHRY, SYGVKD. The ends were cut back, 0 bases at V and 5 bases at J, with 11 bases in the middle. The CDR3 covers 15 residues. This chain's CDR3 is CAISESTNGNNEQFF. The CDR3 nucleotides read TGTGCCATCAGTGAGTCCACTAACGGAAACAATGAGCAGTTCTTC.

This chain links TRBV20-1 with TRBJ2-4; D possibly corresponds to TRBD1 (5 bases). V gave up 3 bases and J gave up 0 bases, with 12 bases separating them. The germline V gene has CDR1 DFQATT and CDR2 SNEGSKA (reference sequence). The CDR3 length is 15 residues. The CDR3: CSASNSQGAKNIQYF. The CDR3 DNA is TGCAGTGCTAGTAACAGCCAGGGAGCCAAAAACATTCAGTACTTC.

CDR3 in amino acids: CASSVDGQGTTGELFF. CDR3 DNA sequence: TGTGCCAGCAGCGTAGACGGACAGGGAACCACCGGGGAGCTGTTTTTT. The rearrangement uses TRBV9 and TRBJ2-2, with TRBD1 identical over 8 bases. The J segment lost 4 bases and the V segment lost 0 bases, leaving 5 bases of the junction unmatched. The CDR3 is made up of 16 amino acids. From germline, CDR1 is SGDLS and CDR2 YYNGEE.

This chain uses TRBV9 with TRBJ2-1; 11 positions match TRBD1. The CDR3 is 14 residues long. Unmatched junction bases numbered 2, after V lost 3 bases and J lost 6 bases. The germline V gene has CDR1 SGDLS and CDR2 YYNGEE. This CDR3 reads CASSAGQGVNEQFF. DNA for the CDR3: TGTGCCAGCAGCGCGGGACAGGGGGTCAATGAGCAGTTCTTC.

The chain's CDR3 is CASSVDRVTDTQYF. The CDR3 coding sequence is TGTGCCAGCTCCGTAGACAGGGTCACAGATACGCAGTATTTT. This chain links TRBV2 with TRBJ2-3; 7 nucleotides match TRBD1. Trimming removed 8 bases from V and 2 bases from J; junction bases left unmatched: 7. The CDR3 is 14 amino acids. CDR1 is SNHLY and CDR2 is FYNNEI in the germline V gene.

The CDR3, as DNA: TGTGCTAGTGGTTTGGGGGACAGGGGGAATTCACCCCTCCACTTT. Protein: CASGLGDRGNSPLHF. The J gene is TRBJ1-6, the V gene TRBV12-5; TRBD1 matches at 11 bases. V shed 1 base, J shed 7 bases, and the junction held 0 bases outside the gene matches. Germline-derived CDR1 and CDR2 are LGHNT and FRNRAP. The CDR3 is 15 residues long.

The chain has TRBV6-6 and TRBJ2-4; D ambiguous. Germline V lookup: CDR1 MNHNY, CDR2 SVGAGI (reference sequence). Deletions cut 6 bases from V and 0 bases from J, with 12 bases between. The CDR3 runs to 15 residues. CDR3 DNA: TGTGCCAGCAGGGAACCAGGTTTAGCCAAAAACATTCAGTACTTC. Amino acid sequence: CASREPGLAKNIQYF.

The gene calls are TRBV12-2 and TRBJ2-1; the D call in the table, TRBD2, was not verified against the DNA. TRBV12-2 is described as a pseudogene. The CDR3 sequence is 16 residues long. Here the CDR3 DNA reads TGTGCAAGTCGCTTTTCAACTCCCGGGACTTACAATGAGCAGTTCTTC. This encodes CASRFSTPGTYNEQFF.

The chain joins TRBV5-6 to TRBJ1-6; D gene uncertain. Germline CDR1 is SGHDT and CDR2 is YYEEEE. With 3 bases removed from V and 6 bases from J, the gap between germline ends came to 10 bases. The CDR3 contains 14 residues. DNA of the CDR3: TGTGCCAGCAGCTCAGGAACAGCTAATTCACCCCTCCACTTT. Its protein product is CASSSGTANSPLHF.

The chain couples TRBV2 to TRBJ1-2, with TRBD1 matching over 9 bases. The CDR3 covers 16 residues. The V gene end was trimmed by 0 bases and the J gene end by 4 bases; junction bases not matched to a gene: 6. In germline, CDR1 is SNHLY, CDR2 FYNNEI. The CDR3 DNA follows: TGTGCCAGCAGTGAAGCCGGGACAGGGAGAACCTATGGCTACACCTTC. This encodes CASSEAGTGRTYGYTF.

This sequence joins TRBV4-3 and TRBJ2-3; 7 bases are shared with TRBD1. Trimming at V came to 0 bases and at J to 1 base, leaving 4 bases not matched to a gene. The CDR3 extends over 16 amino acids. Germline loops: CDR1 LGHNA, CDR2 YSLEER. CDR3 in amino acids: CASSQDNRGGTDTQYF. DNA of the CDR3: TGCGCCAGCAGCCAAGATAACAGGGGAGGCACAGATACGCAGTATTTT.

The chain carries TRBV7-9 and TRBJ1-2, with D tentatively TRBD1 (6 bases). The CDR3 length is 14 residues. Trimming cost V 6 bases and J 8 bases, with 19 bases left between them. The germline CDR1 and CDR2 sequences are SEHNR and FQNEAQ (reference sequence). The DNA for the CDR3 is TGTGCCAGCAGTACACAGGGCCGGATGATAGGCTACACCTTC. Amino acid sequence: CASSTQGRMIGYTF.

The gene calls are TRBV10-3 and TRBJ2-2, with a weak D call TRBD1 (6 bases). Germline CDR1 reads ENHRY; CDR2 reads SYGVKD. Between the trimmed V and J ends, which lost 0 bases and 6 bases, there was a span of 11 bases. The CDR3 loop spans 15 amino acids. CDR3 loop: CAISESFPGAGELFF. CDR3 nucleotides: TGTGCCATCAGTGAGTCATTCCCAGGGGCCGGGGAGCTGTTTTTT.

The chain couples TRBV6-5 to TRBJ2-1; 8 nucleotides align to TRBD2. V shed 0 bases and J 8 bases; nucleotides not matched to a gene: 3. The CDR3 has 14 residues. The germline gives CDR1 MNHEY, CDR2 SVGAGI. CDR3 loop: CASSYSGTSYEQFF. CDR3 DNA: TGTGCCAGCAGTTACTCGGGGACTAGTTATGAGCAGTTCTTC.

This clone was observed a handful of times. The rearrangement joins TRBV29-1 to TRBJ1-2; no firm D call. The CDR3 consists of 13 residues. CDR1 is SQVTM and CDR2 is ANQGSEA in the germline V gene. Between the trimmed V and J ends, which lost 0 bases and 4 bases, there was a span of 9 bases. The CDR3 region has the DNA TGCAGCGTTGAAGATGGAGAGATCTATGGCTACACCTTC. Translated, it gives CSVEDGEIYGYTF. The whole variable domain, filled in from reference TRBV29-1 and TRBJ1-2, reads SAVISQKPSRDICQRGTSLTIQCQVDSQVTMMFWYRQQPGQSLTLIATANQGSEATYESGFVIDKFPISRPNLTFSTLTVSNMSPEDSSIYLCSVEDGEIYGYTFGSGTRLTVV.

This clone appeared a single time. The J gene is TRBJ2-1, the V gene TRBV19; 10 bases line up with TRBD1. This CDR3 region has 17 residues. The trim removed 3 bases at V and 6 bases at J, leaving 11 bases unmatched. Germline loops: CDR1 LNHDA, CDR2 SQIVND (reference sequence). In DNA, the CDR3 is TGTGCCAGTAGTATTAGCCCGACAGGGGGCAGGGGCAATGAGCAGTTCTTC. Its translation is CASSISPTGGRGNEQFF.

This chain connects TRBV9 to TRBJ2-1, with D perhaps matching TRBD2 (5 bases). Germline lookup yields CDR1 SGDLS and CDR2 YYNGEE. This CDR3 spans 13 amino acids. V was pared by 3 bases and J by 9 bases, with 13 bases between. CDR3 residues: CASSAVLGAEQFF. CDR3 DNA: TGTGCCAGCAGCGCGGTACTAGGAGCTGAGCAGTTCTTC.